These T cell receptor beta chains were read from a single sample in a study of shared clonotypes between healthy human individuals. The table came from immunoSEQ multiplex PCR; TCRdb's copy has only in-frame clones and leaves some out. This table holds some 700,000 clones, less than 95% found once. The material sequenced was memory CD8+ T cells from PBMCs. These receptors originate from a young man in good health. Some clones in this sample may be carry-over from other donors' samples. The CDR3 runs from the conserved cysteine through the conserved F or W. D genes are given only for firm matches. Only part of the rows carry a size: once, few, many, or a class if the clone is expanded.

>TRBJ2-5|TRBV7-8|NA|NA
CASSLGGKQETQYF
TGTGCCAGCAGCTTAGGGGGTAAACAAGAGACCCAGTACTTC
>TRBJ2-7|TRBV5-1|NA|NA
CASSLELAYEQYF
TGCGCCAGCAGCTTGGAGCTGGCCTACGAGCAGTACTTC
>TRBJ2-2|TRBV29-1|NA|NA
CSVRGGTFATDTGELFF
TGCAGCGTTCGCGGTGGAACGTTCGCCACCGACACCGGGGAGCTGTTTTTT
>TRBJ2-2|TRBV7-8|NA|NA
CASSLGGGGKSGELFF
TGTGCCAGCAGCTTAGGGGGAGGAGGGAAGTCCGGGGAGCTGTTTTTT
>TRBJ1-1|TRBV4-1|NA|few
CASSQVRSANTEAFF
TGCGCCAGCAGCCAAGTTAGGTCGGCGAACACTGAAGCTTTCTTT
>TRBJ1-2|TRBV25-1|NA|NA
CASSEWSTAGYTF
TGTGCCAGCAGTGAATGGTCGACAGCTGGCTACACCTTC
>TRBJ2-3|TRBV9|TRBD2|NA
CASSVGVAGRADTQYF
TGTGCCAGCAGCGTTGGGGTAGCGGGAAGGGCAGATACGCAGTATTTT
>TRBJ1-1|TRBV27|NA|NA
CASSLRVMTEAFF
TGTGCCAGCAGTTTAAGAGTAATGACTGAAGCTTTCTTT
>TRBJ2-3|TRBV6-5|NA|NA
CASSYSIRDSTDTQYF
TGTGCCAGCAGTTACTCGATCAGGGACAGCACAGATACGCAGTATTTT
>TRBJ1-1|TRBV7-9|TRBD1|NA
CASSCPRDREGGRNTEAFF
TGTGCCAGCAGCTGCCCCCGGGACAGGGAAGGCGGTAGGAACACTGAAGCTTTCTTT
>TRBJ2-7|TRBV11-2|NA|NA
CASSQPDSHSSYEQYF
TGTGCCAGCAGCCAACCGGACTCCCATAGCTCCTACGAGCAGTACTTC
>TRBJ2-7|TRBV28|NA|NA
CASSLGRVYEQYF
TGTGCCAGCAGTTTAGGCAGGGTCTACGAGCAGTACTTC
>TRBJ1-1|TRBV5-1|NA|NA
CASSWDVAEAFF
TGCGCCAGCAGCTGGGACGTTGCTGAAGCTTTCTTT
>TRBJ2-3|TRBV18|TRBD2|NA
CASSFEVLAGLGGDTQYF
TGTGCCAGCTCATTTGAAGTTCTAGCGGGATTGGGAGGAGATACGCAGTATTTT
>TRBJ1-1|TRBV11-2|NA|few
CASRTGFRTEAFF
TGTGCCAGCAGAACAGGGTTTCGAACTGAAGCTTTCTTT
>TRBJ2-7|TRBV2|NA|NA
CASSEAGRIYEQYF
TGTGCCAGCAGTGAAGCTGGACGGATCTACGAGCAGTACTTC
>TRBJ1-2|TRBV7-9|NA|NA
CASSFPMPHNYGYTF
TGTGCCAGCAGCTTCCCCATGCCCCACAACTATGGCTACACCTTC
>TRBJ2-3|TRBV7-9|TRBD2|NA
CASSQPTSGPPDTQYF
TGTGCCAGCAGCCAACCGACTAGCGGCCCCCCAGATACGCAGTATTTT
>TRBJ1-2|TRBV6-1|TRBD1|NA
CASRSPMTGGNGYTF
TGTGCCAGCAGGAGCCCTATGACAGGGGGGAATGGCTACACCTTC
>TRBJ2-3|TRBV7-8|TRBD2|NA
CASSFELARTSSTDTQYF
TGTGCCAGCAGCTTTGAACTAGCGCGTACCTCTAGCACAGATACGCAGTATTTT
>TRBJ2-1|TRBV7-9|TRBD1|NA
CASSWTGDLYNEQFF
TGTGCCAGCAGCTGGACAGGGGATTTATACAATGAGCAGTTCTTC
>TRBJ2-7|TRBV6-1|TRBD1|NA
CASRDAGQGPYEQYF
TGTGCCAGCAGGGACGCGGGACAGGGGCCCTACGAGCAGTACTTC